Following are 23 T cell receptor beta chains from one sample sequenced in a study of shared clonotypes between healthy human individuals. Profiled with immunoSEQ multiplex PCR; TCRdb holds only in-frame clones, not every one. The table lists fewer than 2.5 million clones, under 95% of them singletons, with about 0.38% in the top ten. What was sequenced was naive CD4+ T cells from PBMCs. Subset meaning: CD45RA+ positively selected. The receptors shown here come from a man aged 18 to 30 in good health. Some clones in this sample may be carry-over from other donors' samples.

The gene calls are TRBV7-8 and TRBJ2-2; 7 nucleotides align to TRBD2. This CDR3 has 16 residues. V was clipped by 5 bases and J by 2 bases; unmatched bases: 8. Germline lookup yields CDR1 SGHVS and CDR2 FQNEAQ. The DNA of the CDR3 is TGTGCCAGCAGCCCGTTCGGGAGGCCCAACACCGGGGAGCTGTTTTTT. This codes for CASSPFGRPNTGELFF. The full variable domain, rest sourced from reference TRBV7-8 and TRBJ2-2, is GAGVSQSPRYKVAKRGQDVALRCDPISGHVSLFWYQQALGQGPEFLTYFQNEAQLDKSGLPSDRFFAERPEGSVSTLKIQRTQQEDSAVYLCASSPFGRPNTGELFFGEGSRLTVL.

This sequence joins TRBV4-2 and TRBJ2-7; maybe TRBD2 (6 bases). The V and J ends lost 0 bases and 1 base respectively, with 10 bases between them. The CDR3 sequence is 15 residues long. CDR1 and CDR2 from the germline V gene are LGHNA and YNFKEQ. DNA of the CDR3: TGTGCCAGCAGCCAAGATGCGGCGGGGTCCTACGAGCAGTACTTC. Residues: CASSQDAAGSYEQYF.

Only one count was recorded for this clone. The rearrangement links TRBV19 to TRBJ2-3; D unclear. The CDR3 is 14 amino acids. The ends were cut back, 7 bases at V and 3 bases at J, with 14 bases in the middle. Germline V gene sequence: CDR1 LNHDA, CDR2 SQIVND (reference sequence). In DNA, the CDR3 is TGTGCCAGTATCGCGACGGGCAGGACAGATACGCAGTATTTT. The encoded protein is CASIATGRTDTQYF. Looking up the rest from reference TRBV19 and TRBJ2-3 gives the full variable domain: DGGITQSPKYLFRKEGQNVTLSCEQNLNHDAMYWYRQDPGQGLRLIYYSQIVNDFQKGDIAEGYSVSREKKESFPLTVTSAQKNPTAFYLCASIATGRTDTQYFGPGTRLTVL.

This clone was seen once. This chain uses TRBV5-5 with TRBJ1-2; D is unresolved. Trimming cost V 1 base and J 8 bases, with 9 bases left between them. The CDR3 covers 12 residues. Germline V gives CDR1 SGHKS, CDR2 YYEKEE (reference sequence). The CDR3 spells CASSLSAAGYTF. Written as DNA, the CDR3 is TGTGCCAGCAGCTTGTCGGCAGCGGGCTACACCTTC.

The rearrangement joins TRBV15 to TRBJ2-1; tentative D call: TRBD2 (6 bases). From germline, CDR1 is LNHNV and CDR2 YYDKDF (reference sequence). The CDR3 runs to 18 residues. The ends were cut back, 0 bases at V and 5 bases at J, with 20 bases in the middle. The CDR3 sequence is CATSRDGWGLRPDNEQFF. The CDR3, as DNA: TGTGCCACCAGCAGAGATGGTTGGGGACTGAGACCAGACAATGAGCAGTTCTTC.

The J gene is TRBJ2-1, the V gene TRBV28, with a tentative D call TRBD1 (5 bases). This CDR3 comprises 17 residues. The V gene lost 6 bases and the J gene lost 4 bases, with 22 bases spanning the gap. Germline lookup yields CDR1 MDHEN and CDR2 SYDVKM. CDR3 DNA: TGTGCCAGCAGCCCGCCCCTACTTGGACATACATACAATGAGCAGTTCTTC. Translated, it gives CASSPPLLGHTYNEQFF.

V and J are TRBV28 and TRBJ2-2, with D unclear. Germline V gives CDR1 MDHEN, CDR2 SYDVKM. V was clipped by 2 bases and J by 4 bases, with 14 bases between them. CDR3 size: 16 residues. DNA of the CDR3: TGTGCCAGCAGTTTAGAAGTGACGGGCGGCACCGGGGAGCTGTTTTTT. It codes for CASSLEVTGGTGELFF.

The chain carries TRBV30 and TRBJ1-6, with 10 bases that match TRBD1. Germline values: CDR1 GTSNPN, CDR2 SVGIG (reference sequence). J lost 14 bases, V lost 2 bases, and 15 bases had no gene match. CDR3 length: 16 residues. CDR3 sequence: CAWSTTSPGTGDSLHF. In DNA form, the CDR3 reads TGTGCCTGGAGTACAACCTCCCCCGGGACAGGGGATTCCCTCCACTTT.

The chain uses TRBV19 and TRBJ2-7; perhaps TRBD2 as D (6 bases). Trimming shortened V by 6 bases and J by 7 bases, and 22 bases separated the two germline ends. Germline V gene lookup returns CDR1 LNHDA and CDR2 SQIVND (reference sequence). This CDR3 is 15 amino acids long. DNA for the CDR3: TGTGCCAGTAGCCCTATAGAGCGGGCCCTCGCGGAGCAGTACTTC. Protein: CASSPIERALAEQYF.

The chain combines TRBV14 with TRBJ1-4, with D unclear. The germline V gene has CDR1 SGHDN and CDR2 FVKESK. V dropped 8 bases and J dropped 4 bases, with 11 bases sitting between them. This CDR3 has 13 residues. Here the CDR3 DNA reads TGTGCCAGCGCTCGCAGCCGTAATGAAAAACTGTTTTTT. Translation gives CASARSRNEKLFF.

The V gene is TRBV5-1, the J gene TRBJ2-7; tentatively, D is TRBD1 (5 bases). Trimming pared 6 bases from V and 6 bases from J, leaving 19 bases between. The CDR3 loop spans 14 amino acids. Germline loops: CDR1 SGHRS, CDR2 YFSETQ. CDR3 coding DNA: TGCGCCAGCAAAACAGGCCCCGGCACGGGCGAGCAGTACTTC. Protein product: CASKTGPGTGEQYF. Full variable domain (missing parts from reference TRBV5-1 and TRBJ2-7): KAGVTQTPRYLIKTRGQQVTLSCSPISGHRSVSWYQQTPGQGLQFLFEYFSETQRNKGNFPGRFSGRQFSNSRSEMNVSTLELGDSALYLCASKTGPGTGEQYFGPGTRLTVT.

As for this clone: This sample includes further DNA sequences coding for the same CDR3. As DNA, the CDR3 is TGTGCCAGCAGTTACTCGGGCTATGGCTACACCTTC. It yields the protein CASSYSGYGYTF. This chain joins TRBV6-5 and TRBJ1-2; no clear D gene. The CDR3 has 12 residues. The germline V gene has CDR1 MNHEY and CDR2 SVGAGI. Trimming left V 0 bases short and J 4 bases short, with 3 bases between.

The V gene is TRBV6-1, the J gene TRBJ1-3; 7 positions agree with TRBD1. Trimming removed 2 bases from V and 2 bases from J; junction bases left unmatched: 9. The length of the CDR3 is 17 residues. In germline, CDR1 is MNHNS, CDR2 SASEGT. This CDR3 is CASSERLDRLTGNTIYF. The CDR3 DNA follows: TGTGCCAGCAGTGAAAGGCTGGACAGGCTTACTGGAAACACCATATATTTT.

The chain is built from TRBV7-3 and TRBJ2-5, with 8 positions matching TRBD1. Germline CDR1 reads SGHTA; CDR2 reads FQGTGA. J gave up 5 bases and V 0 bases, and 5 bases lay outside the gene matches. The CDR3 is 15 amino acids. CDR3 nucleotide sequence: TGTGCCAGCAGCTTAACCGGGACAGGCCCCGAGACCCAGTACTTC. It is translated as CASSLTGTGPETQYF.

The chain employs TRBV2 and TRBJ1-3; unclear D gene. This CDR3 region has 11 residues. CDR1 SNHLY and CDR2 FYNNEI come from the germline V gene. The V gene lost 3 bases and the J gene lost 3 bases, with 0 bases spanning the gap. The CDR3: CASSDGNTIYF. For the CDR3, the DNA is TGTGCCAGCAGTGATGGAAACACCATATATTTT.

The genes are TRBV11-2 and TRBJ2-7, with 12 bases identical to TRBD1. Germline CDR1 reads SGHAT; CDR2 reads FQNNGV. V lost 5 bases, J lost 6 bases, and 14 bases stayed unmatched. The CDR3 runs 17 residues. For the CDR3, the DNA is TGTGCCAGCAGCCCTCGGGACAGGGGGCTTGAAGGACGCGAGCAGTACTTC. Protein product: CASSPRDRGLEGREQYF.

J is TRBJ2-7 and V is TRBV28; TRBD1 aligns across 9 bases. V was clipped by 6 bases and J by 5 bases; unmatched bases: 14. This CDR3 spans 16 amino acids. CDR1 is MDHEN, CDR2 SYDVKM, per germline. CDR3 DNA: TGTGCCAGCAGAAAACCAACTCCCGGGACAGGGAACGAGCAGTACTTC. Protein product: CASRKPTPGTGNEQYF. The full variable domain, rest sourced from reference TRBV28 and TRBJ2-7, is DVKVTQSSRYLVKRTGEKVFLECVQDMDHENMFWYRQDPGLGLRLIYFSYDVKMKEKGDIPEGYSVSREKKERFSLILESASTNQTSMYLCASRKPTPGTGNEQYFGPGTRLTVT.

This clone has just a few counts. The V call is TRBV7-9, the J call TRBJ1-2; D is possibly TRBD1 (5 bases). V was trimmed by 5 bases and J by 7 bases, leaving 8 bases between them. The CDR3 runs to 11 residues. Looked up from germline, CDR1 is SEHNR and CDR2 is FQNEAQ (reference sequence). The CDR3 region has the DNA TGTGCCAGCAGCATCAGGGTTGGCTACACCTTC. This encodes CASSIRVGYTF.

The chain uses TRBV7-8 and TRBJ1-1; 7 positions match TRBD1. The CDR3 contains 17 residues. The V and J ends lost 1 base and 1 base, in that order; junction bases with no gene match: 9. Germline V gene sequence: CDR1 SGHVS, CDR2 FQNEAQ. The CDR3 loop is CASSLGRQGGRNTEAFF. DNA for the CDR3: TGTGCCAGCAGCTTAGGGAGACAGGGAGGGAGGAACACTGAAGCTTTCTTT.

V and J are TRBV5-1 and TRBJ2-2, with D possibly TRBD2 on 5 matching bases. Trimming removed 4 bases at V and 1 base at J, with 17 bases between. This CDR3 has 17 amino acids. The germline gives CDR1 SGHRS, CDR2 YFSETQ. The CDR3 loop reads CASSLVSVAMNTGELFF. The CDR3 region has the DNA TGCGCCAGCAGCCTTGTGAGCGTAGCGATGAACACCGGGGAGCTGTTTTTT.

The rearrangement joins TRBV18 to TRBJ2-6, with 9 bases aligning to TRBD2. This CDR3 comprises 17 residues. The germline gives CDR1 KGHSH, CDR2 LQKENI. V shed 2 bases and J 0 bases; nucleotides not matched to a gene: 2. CDR3 in amino acids: CASSPGLAFSGANVLTF. CDR3 bases: TGTGCCAGCTCACCAGGACTAGCGTTCTCTGGGGCCAACGTCCTGACTTTC.

The rearrangement uses TRBV10-3 and TRBJ2-3; D perhaps matches TRBD1 (5 bases). The length of the CDR3 is 15 residues. The germline V gene encodes CDR1 ENHRY and CDR2 SYGVKD. V was cut by 6 bases and J by 0 bases, with 13 bases left in between. The chain's CDR3 is CAIRQDTRSTDTQYF. In DNA, the CDR3 is TGTGCCATCAGACAGGACACCCGCAGCACAGATACGCAGTATTTT.

The V gene is TRBV7-3, the J gene TRBJ2-2, with D perhaps matching TRBD1 (5 bases). Germline values: CDR1 SGHTA, CDR2 FQGTGA. There are 15 residues in the CDR3. Trimming cost V 0 bases and J 4 bases, with 9 bases left between them. The CDR3: CASSLTGEGTGELFF. The CDR3 DNA follows: TGTGCCAGCAGCTTAACAGGGGAAGGCACCGGGGAGCTGTTTTTT.